The entry that follows covers one T cell receptor beta chain sequence. What it recognizes is unknown. This specimen comes from a study of CD4+ T cells in melanoma. General observations from the study: Diverse differentiation states were reported for melanoma neoantigen-specific CD4+ T cells. A reported correlation linked neoantigen-specific CD4+ T cells to CD8+, macrophage and B cell function.

Trimming at V came to 6 bases and at J to 4 bases, leaving 5 bases not matched to a gene. Germline V gene lookup returns CDR1 LNHDA and CDR2 SQIVND (reference sequence). The CDR3 runs to 14 residues. Libraries were prepared by immunoSEQ multiplex PCR; TCRdb keeps only in-frame clonotypes and omits some of them. Of more than 90,000 clones detected, approximately 92% appear once; the ten largest clones hold about 3.3%. Material for sequencing was peripheral blood. The genes are TRBV19 and TRBJ2-2, with TRBD1 matching over 7 bases. The receptor's source is a human donor with melanoma. CDR3 region: CASRYRGSTGELFF. The CDR3 DNA is TGTGCCAGTAGGTACAGGGGATCCACCGGGGAGCTGTTTTTT.